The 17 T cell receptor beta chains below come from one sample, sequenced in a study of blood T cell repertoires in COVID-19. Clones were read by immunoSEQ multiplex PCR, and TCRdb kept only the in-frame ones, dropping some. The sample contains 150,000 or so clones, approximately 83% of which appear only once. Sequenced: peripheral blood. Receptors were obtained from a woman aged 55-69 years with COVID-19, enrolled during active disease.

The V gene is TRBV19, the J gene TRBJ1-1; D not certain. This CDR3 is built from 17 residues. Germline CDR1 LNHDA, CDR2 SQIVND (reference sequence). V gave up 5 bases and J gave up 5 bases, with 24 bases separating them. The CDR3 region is CASSWALYTRFWTEAFF. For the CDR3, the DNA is TGTGCCAGTAGTTGGGCATTATATACCAGGTTTTGGACTGAAGCTTTCTTT.

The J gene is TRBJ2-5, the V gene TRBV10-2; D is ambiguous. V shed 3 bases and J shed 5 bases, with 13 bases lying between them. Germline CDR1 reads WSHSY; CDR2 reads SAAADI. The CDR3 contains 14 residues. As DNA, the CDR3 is TGCGCCAGCAGTGAAGGCGGAGCCCGGGAGACCCAGTACTTC. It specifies CASSEGGARETQYF.

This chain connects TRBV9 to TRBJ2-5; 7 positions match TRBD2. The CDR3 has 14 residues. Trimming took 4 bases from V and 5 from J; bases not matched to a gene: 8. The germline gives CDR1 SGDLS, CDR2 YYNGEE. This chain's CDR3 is CASSRAGDWETQYF. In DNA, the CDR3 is TGTGCCAGCAGCCGGGCGGGGGACTGGGAGACCCAGTACTTC.

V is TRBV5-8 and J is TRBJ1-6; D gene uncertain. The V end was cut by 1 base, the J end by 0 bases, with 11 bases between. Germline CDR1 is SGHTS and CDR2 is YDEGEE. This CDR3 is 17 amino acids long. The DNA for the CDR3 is TGTGCCAGCAGCTTGATTGAATGGAGCTCCTATAATTCACCCCTCCACTTT. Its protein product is CASSLIEWSSYNSPLHF.

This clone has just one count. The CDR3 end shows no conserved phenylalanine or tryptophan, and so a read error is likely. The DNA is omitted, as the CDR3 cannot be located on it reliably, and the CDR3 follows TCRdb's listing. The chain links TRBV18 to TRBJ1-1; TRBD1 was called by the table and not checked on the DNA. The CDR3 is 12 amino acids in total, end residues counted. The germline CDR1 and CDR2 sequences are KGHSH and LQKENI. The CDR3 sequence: CASSSNTGWNHY.

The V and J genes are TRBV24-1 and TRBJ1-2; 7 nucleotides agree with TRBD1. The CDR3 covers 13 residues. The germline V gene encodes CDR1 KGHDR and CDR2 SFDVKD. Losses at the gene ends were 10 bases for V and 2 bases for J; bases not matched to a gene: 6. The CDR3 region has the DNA TGTGCCACTCCGACAGGGATAAACTATGGCTACACCTTC. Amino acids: CATPTGINYGYTF.

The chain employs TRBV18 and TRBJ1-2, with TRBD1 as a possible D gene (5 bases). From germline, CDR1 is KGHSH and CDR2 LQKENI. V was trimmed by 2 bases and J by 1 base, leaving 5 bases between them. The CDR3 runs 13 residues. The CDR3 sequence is CASSPDSNYGYTF. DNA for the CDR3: TGTGCCAGCTCACCAGACAGTAACTATGGCTACACCTTC.

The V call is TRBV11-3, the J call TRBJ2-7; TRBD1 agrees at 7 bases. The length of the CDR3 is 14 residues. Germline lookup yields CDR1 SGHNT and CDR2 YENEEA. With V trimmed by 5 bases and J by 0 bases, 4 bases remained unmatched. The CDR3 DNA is TGTGCCAGCAGCCCCCAGGGGGTCTCCTACGAGCAGTACTTC. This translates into CASSPQGVSYEQYF.

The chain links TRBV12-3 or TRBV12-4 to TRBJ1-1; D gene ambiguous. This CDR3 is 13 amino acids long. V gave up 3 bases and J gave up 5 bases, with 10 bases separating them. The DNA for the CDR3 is TGTGCCAGCAGTTTCGGGTCTGTAACTGAAGCTTTCTTT. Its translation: CASSFGSVTEAFF.

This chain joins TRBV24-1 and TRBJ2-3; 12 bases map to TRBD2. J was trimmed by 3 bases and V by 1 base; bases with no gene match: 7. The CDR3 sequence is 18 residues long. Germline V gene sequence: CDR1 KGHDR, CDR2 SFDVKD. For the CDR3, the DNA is TGTGCCACCAGTGATTTTTTTCCGACTAGCGGGGGAACAGATACGCAGTATTTT. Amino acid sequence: CATSDFFPTSGGTDTQYF.

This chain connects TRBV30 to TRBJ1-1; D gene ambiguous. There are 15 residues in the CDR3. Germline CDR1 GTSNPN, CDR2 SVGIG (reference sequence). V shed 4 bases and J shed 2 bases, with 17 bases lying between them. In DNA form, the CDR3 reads TGTGCCTGGATCCGTACGCGGCAGATAAACACTGAAGCTTTCTTT. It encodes CAWIRTRQINTEAFF. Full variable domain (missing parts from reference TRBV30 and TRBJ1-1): SQTIHQWPATLVQPVGSPLSLECTVEGTSNPNLYWYRQAAGRGLQLLFYSVGIGQISSEVPQNLSASRPQDRQFILSSKKLLLSDSGFYLCAWIRTRQINTEAFFGQGTRLTVV.

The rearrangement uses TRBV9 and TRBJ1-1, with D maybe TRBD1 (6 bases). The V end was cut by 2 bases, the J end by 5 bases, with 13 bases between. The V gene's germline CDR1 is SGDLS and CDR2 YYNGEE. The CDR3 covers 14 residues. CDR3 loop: CASSVTGQGTEAFF. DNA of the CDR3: TGTGCCAGCAGCGTTACAGGGCAAGGAACTGAAGCTTTCTTT. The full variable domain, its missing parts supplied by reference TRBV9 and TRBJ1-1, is DSGVTQTPKHLITATGQRVTLRCSPRSGDLSVYWYQQSLDQGLQFLIQYYNGEERAKGNILERFSAQQFPDLHSELNLSSLELGDSALYFCASSVTGQGTEAFFGQGTRLTVV.

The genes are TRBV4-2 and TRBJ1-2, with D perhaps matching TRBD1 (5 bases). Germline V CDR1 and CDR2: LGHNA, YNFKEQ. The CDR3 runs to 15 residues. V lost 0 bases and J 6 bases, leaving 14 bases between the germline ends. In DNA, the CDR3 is TGTGCCAGCAGCCAAGATTTAGTCAGGGAAAATGGCTACACCTTC. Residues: CASSQDLVRENGYTF.

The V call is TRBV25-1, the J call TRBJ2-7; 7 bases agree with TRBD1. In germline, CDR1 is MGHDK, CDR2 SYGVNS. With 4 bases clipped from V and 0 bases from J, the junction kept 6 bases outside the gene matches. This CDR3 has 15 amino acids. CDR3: CASSAGDRGSYEQYF. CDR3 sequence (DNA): TGTGCCAGCAGTGCCGGGGACAGAGGCTCCTACGAGCAGTACTTC.

The CDR3, as DNA: TGTGCCAGCAGCTTAACCCAGGCCGGGGAGCTGTTTTTT. Its protein product is CASSLTQAGELFF. The rearrangement uses TRBV5-4 and TRBJ2-2; D gene unclear. Looked up from germline, CDR1 is SGHNT and CDR2 is YYREEE (reference sequence). The CDR3 consists of 13 residues. V lost 2 bases, J lost 6 bases, and 8 bases lay in between.

The CDR3 DNA sequence: TGTGCCAGCAGCAAAGTATTGGTAGGGCAGGGGAGAGAGACCCAGTACTTC. Translated: CASSKVLVGQGRETQYF. The genes are TRBV21-1 and TRBJ2-5; TRBD1 is the table's D call, not checked against the DNA. TRBV21-1 is deemed a pseudogene. The CDR3 is made up of 17 amino acids.

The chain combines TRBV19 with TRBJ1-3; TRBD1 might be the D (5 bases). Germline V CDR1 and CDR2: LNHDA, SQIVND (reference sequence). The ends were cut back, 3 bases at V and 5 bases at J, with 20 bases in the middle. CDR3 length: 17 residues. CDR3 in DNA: TGTGCCAGTAGTATCGCGTCCCCCGGAGACAGCAGAAACACCATATATTTT. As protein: CASSIASPGDSRNTIYF.